This TCR beta chain was captured in a study of tissue T cells after allogeneic stem cell transplantation. The germline V and J ends were trimmed by 6 bases and 2 bases, with 6 bases remaining between them. The CDR3 is 11 amino acids. Germline assignment: CDR1 DFQATT and CDR2 SNEGSKA (reference sequence). TCRdb's copy holds only in-frame clones and misses some; the assay was immunoSEQ multiplex PCR. This sample has 8,000 to 10,000 clones; just over 65% occur once, and the top ten carry 20% to 30%. This receptor was identified in a male donor at least 60 years old with lung cancer. This chain connects TRBV20-1 to TRBJ2-3; D uncertain. The material sequenced was tissue from the stomach, taken at autopsy. The CDR3 coding sequence is TGCAGTGCGGCTACCACAGATACGCAGTATTTT. Protein sequence: CSAATTDTQYF.